Listed here are 15 T cell receptor beta chains from one sample, sequenced in a study of CXCR3-negative and CXCR3-positive naive CD8 T cells. Study observations and caveats: Relative to CXCR3-negative naive cells, CXCR3-positive naive cells had more hydrophobic TRB CDR3s.

Antigens of these TCRs are unknown. Preparation of TRB cDNA libraries relied on 5' RACE carrying UMI labels. TCRdb reprocessed the 5' RACE reads; each CDR3 protein has one entry and no DNA is given. The listing contains about 63,000 distinct CDR3 sequences. The material sequenced was naive CXCR3+ CD8+ T cells from blood. Stated subset: CD45RO-CCR7+CD27+CD95- naive CD8+ T cells expressing CXCR3 (TNR3+). The receptors were gathered from a human donor in good health. Some clones in this sample may be carry-over from other donors' samples.

This sequence joins TRBV23-1 and TRBJ2-1; TCRdb's D call of TRBD2 is untestable without DNA. TRBV23-1 has ORF status, its function being uncertain. This CDR3 is 14 amino acids long. The CDR3 here is CASIGRGPSREQFF.

The chain employs TRBV4-1 and TRBJ2-7; the TCRdb D gene call, TRBD1, has no DNA to confirm it. This CDR3 contains 15 residues. In germline, CDR1 is MGHRA, CDR2 YSYEKL. This CDR3 reads CASSLQGDLPYEQYF.

This sequence joins TRBV15 and TRBJ2-1; TCRdb outputs TRBD2, but without DNA this stays unchecked. The germline gives CDR1 LNHNV, CDR2 YYDKDF (reference sequence). The CDR3 length is 17 residues. CDR3 loop: CATSRAPGTSANNEQFF.

The J gene is TRBJ2-2, the V gene TRBV28; TCRdb's D gene call, TRBD2, goes unchecked for lack of DNA. CDR1 is MDHEN and CDR2 is SYDVKM in the germline V gene. There are 15 residues in the CDR3. CDR3 protein: CASKWGATNTGELFF.

The J gene is TRBJ2-7, the V gene TRBV7-2; TCRdb returns TRBD1, unconfirmable since there is no DNA. This CDR3 has 13 residues. CDR1 is SGHTA and CDR2 is FQGNSA in the germline V gene. The CDR3 is CASSPGLGMEQYF.

V usage is TRBV7-9 and J usage is TRBJ2-2; the D call of TRBD1 rests on TCRdb alone, since no DNA is present to check it. Germline V gene lookup returns CDR1 SEHNR and CDR2 FQNEAQ (reference sequence). The CDR3 is 14 amino acids. The CDR3 spells CASSLTTGTGELFF.

This chain joins TRBV9 and TRBJ2-3; the TCRdb call, TRBD2, lacks DNA for checking. CDR3 length: 15 residues. Germline loops: CDR1 SGDLS, CDR2 YYNGEE. The CDR3 spells CASSVFGGDTDTQYF.

This chain links TRBV20-1 with TRBJ2-1; TCRdb names TRBD2, which stays unverified in the absence of DNA. Germline V gene lookup returns CDR1 DFQATT and CDR2 SNEGSKA (reference sequence). This CDR3 spans 15 amino acids. The CDR3 sequence is CSAASGEGPNNEQFF.

The rearrangement uses TRBV29-1 and TRBJ2-7. The CDR3 runs to 11 residues. CDR1 and CDR2 from the germline V gene are SQVTM and ANQGSEA. CDR3: CSVEDVWGQYF.

CDR3 protein: CSVDTGALYGYTF. The chain joins TRBV29-1 to TRBJ1-2; TCRdb selects TRBD1, and the lack of DNA leaves this call unchecked. CDR1 is SQVTM, CDR2 ANQGSEA, per germline. The CDR3 extends over 13 amino acids.

The rearrangement joins TRBV6-5 to TRBJ2-5; TCRdb's D call of TRBD2 is untestable without DNA. CDR1 is MNHEY and CDR2 is SVGAGI in the germline V gene. The CDR3 totals 15 residues. The CDR3 spells CASTWTSGGRQTQYF.

The chain recombines TRBV12-3 or TRBV12-4 with TRBJ2-7. This CDR3 spans 11 amino acids. This CDR3 is CASSFGQEQYF.

The chain couples TRBV15 to TRBJ2-1. CDR1 LNHNV and CDR2 YYDKDF come from the germline V gene (reference sequence). The CDR3 is 15 amino acids. CDR3 sequence: CATSISRDSYNEQFF.

The chain is built from TRBV29-1 and TRBJ2-5; the D call from TCRdb, TRBD2, cannot be confirmed without DNA. This CDR3 has 17 residues. Germline CDR1 reads SQVTM; CDR2 reads ANQGSEA. CDR3 protein: CSVVGLVSGSFEETQYF.

The chain carries TRBV28 and TRBJ2-5; TCRdb designates TRBD1, a call that cannot be tested without DNA. The CDR3 runs to 14 residues. The germline V gene encodes CDR1 MDHEN and CDR2 SYDVKM. The CDR3 sequence: CASSFQGSRETQYF.